Listed below are T cell receptor beta chains from one sample, sequenced in a study of T cell repertoires in cytomegalovirus infection. TCRdb re-derived calls from the reads in MiXCR, one entry per CDR3 protein. The repertoire holds a few hundred thousand distinct CDR3 sequences, with about 29% as singletons. Their antigens are not known. The material was cultured PBMCs, obtained from culture after CMV antigen stimulation. Receptors were obtained from a human donor in good health (CMV status not recorded). Some clones in this sample may be carry-over from other donors' samples. Each CDR3 is given with its conserved first and last residue. The D gene is left open where the match is weak. Rows give clone size only sometimes, using once, few, many, or a class for an expanded clone.

d_gene	v_gene	abundance	j_gene	CDR3aa	CDR3nt
.	TRBV27	.	TRBJ1-2	CASSPSAGTYWYGYTF	TGTGCCAGCAGCCCATCCGCGGGGACTTATTGGTATGGCTACACCTTC
.	TRBV6-1	.	TRBJ2-2	CASRLLAGNTGELFF	TGTGCCAGCAGACTTTTGGCGGGGAACACCGGGGAGCTGTTTTTT
.	TRBV18	.	TRBJ1-2	CASSPRETATRYGYTF	TGTGCCAGCTCACCACGGGAGACAGCAACACGCTATGGCTACACCTTC
.	TRBV28	.	TRBJ2-3	CASSPLPTEIGTDTQYF	TGTGCCAGCAGTCCCCTCCCGACAGAAATCGGCACAGATACGCAGTATTTT
TRBD2	TRBV7-8	many	TRBJ2-3	CASTRGLAGATDTQYF	TGTGCCAGCACCCGGGGGCTAGCGGGAGCAACAGATACGCAGTATTTT
.	TRBV2	.	TRBJ2-4	CASTWDEAKNIQYF	TGTGCCAGCACCTGGGACGAAGCCAAAAACATTCAGTACTTC
TRBD1	TRBV13	.	TRBJ2-1	CASSDAGTGGSTNEQFF	TGTGCCAGCAGCGACGCCGGGACAGGGGGGTCGACCAATGAGCAGTTCTTC
.	TRBV2	.	TRBJ2-3	CASKGILTDTQYF	TGTGCCAGCAAGGGCATCCTCACGGATACGCAGTATTTT
.	TRBV18	once	TRBJ1-5	CASSPQEGWQPQHF	TGTGCCAGCTCACCACAAGAGGGTTGGCAGCCCCAGCATTTT
TRBD1	TRBV4-2	few	TRBJ2-3	CASSQKQGDTDTQYF	TGTGCCAGCAGCCAGAAACAGGGGGACACAGATACGCAGTATTTT
.	TRBV27	.	TRBJ2-1	CASRSQSSYNEQFF	TGTGCCAGCAGATCACAGAGCTCCTACAATGAGCAGTTCTTC
.	TRBV6-1	few	TRBJ1-3	CASWGQSSSGNTIYF	TGTGCCAGCTGGGGTCAATCGAGCTCTGGAAACACCATATATTTT
.	TRBV7-3	.	TRBJ2-3	CASSLTGHDTDTQYF	TGTGCCAGCAGCTTAACGGGACATGACACAGATACGCAGTATTTT
.	TRBV6-1	few	TRBJ2-7	CASSEGWSYEQYF	TGTGCCAGCAGTGAAGGTTGGTCCTACGAGCAGTACTTC
.	TRBV6-2/TRBV6-3	.	TRBJ1-2	CASSYSGTPYGYTF	TGTGCCAGCAGTTACTCAGGGACACCCTATGGCTACACCTTC
.	TRBV7-2	few	TRBJ2-4	CASSFPRDPGWDIQYF	TGTGCCAGCAGCTTCCCACGTGATCCAGGGTGGGACATTCAGTACTTC
.	TRBV7-6	.	TRBJ2-2	CASSLVSGNTGELFF	TGTGCCAGCAGCTTAGTCTCGGGTAACACCGGGGAGCTGTTTTTT
.	TRBV12-3/TRBV12-4	few	TRBJ1-2	CASSPNFGIQGNYGYTF	TGTGCCAGCAGTCCTAATTTCGGTATACAGGGCAACTATGGCTACACCTTC
.	TRBV7-9	once	TRBJ1-5	CASSYRANQPQHF	TGTGCCAGCAGCTACCGGGCCAATCAGCCCCAGCATTTT
.	TRBV6-6	many	TRBJ1-5	CASSYSSSNQPQHF	TGTGCCAGCAGTTACTCCAGTAGCAATCAGCCCCAGCATTTT
.	TRBV4-1	many	TRBJ1-5	CASSQGRRGSNQPQHF	TGCGCCAGCAGCCAAGGACGGCGGGGGAGCAATCAGCCCCAGCATTTT
TRBD2	TRBV14	few	TRBJ2-7	CASSPRLAGVWEQYF	TGTGCCAGCAGCCCTCGACTAGCGGGAGTGTGGGAGCAGTACTTC
TRBD1	TRBV15	.	TRBJ1-2	CATSREMGQGVGYGYTF	TGTGCCACCAGCAGAGAGATGGGACAGGGGGTGGGCTATGGCTACACCTTC
.	TRBV27	.	TRBJ2-7	CASRGIRSEYEQYF	TGTGCCAGCCGAGGAATCAGATCGGAATACGAGCAGTACTTC
TRBD1	TRBV12-3/TRBV12-4	few	TRBJ2-3	CASGTGGGTDTQYF	TGTGCCAGTGGGACAGGGGGAGGCACAGATACGCAGTATTTT